Following are 24 T cell receptor beta chains from one sample sequenced in a study of OX40 agonist ivuxolimab in advanced cancers. The method was immunoSEQ multiplex PCR; TCRdb's version includes in-frame clones alone and lacks a portion of them. This sample has approximately 65,000 clones, with around 90% found just once. Sequences were derived from CD4+ or CD8+ T cells sorted from blood, sampled in a trial of the OX40 agonist ivuxolimab. Receptors originate from an adult with an advanced solid tumor such as melanoma, head and neck, liver or kidney cancer.

The chain has TRBV5-1 and TRBJ2-5; 8 bases fit TRBD1. V trimming: 4 bases; J trimming: 4 bases; junction bases outside the gene matches: 6. CDR1 and CDR2 from the germline V gene are SGHRS and YFSETQ. The CDR3 has 14 residues. The CDR3 reads CASSAGTGRETQYF. CDR3 bases: TGCGCCAGCAGCGCTGGGACAGGCCGAGAGACCCAGTACTTC.

CDR3 sequence (DNA): TGCGCCAGCAGCTCTGATTTTAGCGGGAGGGCAACACACAATGAGCAGTTCTTC. Protein: CASSSDFSGRATHNEQFF. The chain recombines TRBV5-1 with TRBJ2-1, with TRBD2 identical over 11 bases. This CDR3 contains 18 residues. CDR1 is SGHRS, CDR2 YFSETQ, per germline. J was trimmed by 5 bases and V by 3 bases; bases with no gene match: 13. The whole variable domain, filled in from reference TRBV5-1 and TRBJ2-1, reads KAGVTQTPRYLIKTRGQQVTLSCSPISGHRSVSWYQQTPGQGLQFLFEYFSETQRNKGNFPGRFSGRQFSNSRSEMNVSTLELGDSALYLCASSSDFSGRATHNEQFFGPGTRLTVL.

This clone occurred once. V and J are TRBV2 and TRBJ2-4; maybe TRBD1 (6 bases). The CDR3 is 13 amino acids. Trimming took 2 bases from V and 9 from J, leaving 11 bases between them. CDR1 is SNHLY and CDR2 is FYNNEI in the germline V gene. The CDR3 sequence is CASSESGVGIQYF. The CDR3 DNA reads as TGTGCCAGCAGTGAATCAGGGGTTGGCATTCAGTACTTC.

The chain employs TRBV4-3 and TRBJ1-3; D is unclear. The length of the CDR3 is 13 residues. The V end was cut by 7 bases, the J end by 0 bases, with 7 bases between. The V gene's germline CDR1 is LGHNA and CDR2 YSLEER. The CDR3 spells CASTTYSGNTIYF. CDR3 in DNA: TGCGCCAGCACCACTTACTCTGGAAACACCATATATTTT.

With regard to this clone: The same CDR3 is also encoded by other DNA sequences in this sample. The rearrangement links TRBV7-3 to TRBJ2-7; the match to TRBD1 covers 8 bases. The germline CDR1 and CDR2 sequences are SGHTA and FQGTGA. V shed 5 bases, J shed 6 bases, and the junction held 6 bases outside the gene matches. This CDR3 contains 13 residues. CDR3 region: CASSPGRGLEQYF. The CDR3 nucleotides read TGTGCCAGCAGCCCGGGCAGGGGGCTCGAGCAGTACTTC.

The rearrangement links TRBV5-1 to TRBJ2-3; no definite D call. The CDR3 is made up of 17 amino acids. V was pared by 1 base and J by 5 bases, with 20 bases between. CDR1 and CDR2 (germline): SGHRS, YFSETQ. CDR3 DNA sequence: TGCGCCAGCAGCTTGACCTTCTTTTCTCTCACGGGAGATACGCAGTATTTT. Translated: CASSLTFFSLTGDTQYF.

This rearrangement joins TRBV19 to TRBJ1-3, with D possibly being TRBD1 (5 bases). CDR3 length: 15 residues. In germline, CDR1 is LNHDA, CDR2 SQIVND (reference sequence). V dropped 7 bases and J dropped 3 bases, with 16 bases sitting between them. In DNA, the CDR3 is TGTGCCAGTACGACGAGGGGTTTGGGTGGAAACACCATATATTTT. Residues: CASTTRGLGGNTIYF.

The chain has TRBV29-1 and TRBJ2-5; D not resolved. This CDR3 has 13 residues. Deletions cut 4 bases from V and 2 bases from J, with 11 bases between. Germline-derived CDR1 and CDR2 are SQVTM and ANQGSEA. The DNA of the CDR3 is TGCAGCGTTGTAGATGGGCCACAAGAGACCCAGTACTTC. It translates to CSVVDGPQETQYF. The variable domain in full, completed from reference TRBV29-1 and TRBJ2-5, reads SAVISQKPSRDICQRGTSLTIQCQVDSQVTMMFWYRQQPGQSLTLIATANQGSEATYESGFVIDKFPISRPNLTFSTLTVSNMSPEDSSIYLCSVVDGPQETQYFGPGTRLLVL.

By sample share, this clone is medium-sized (0.01 to 0.1%). J is TRBJ2-3 and V is TRBV5-1; 9 bases agree with TRBD2. With V trimmed by 1 base and J by 5 bases, 2 bases remained unmatched. The CDR3 extends over 14 amino acids. CDR1 is SGHRS, CDR2 YFSETQ, per germline. CDR3 amino acids: CASSLNSGRDTQYF. In DNA form, the CDR3 reads TGCGCCAGCAGCTTGAATAGCGGGAGAGATACGCAGTATTTT. The full variable domain, completed using reference TRBV5-1 and TRBJ2-3, is KAGVTQTPRYLIKTRGQQVTLSCSPISGHRSVSWYQQTPGQGLQFLFEYFSETQRNKGNFPGRFSGRQFSNSRSEMNVSTLELGDSALYLCASSLNSGRDTQYFGPGTRLTVL.

The J gene is TRBJ2-7, the V gene TRBV5-5; D is uncertain. Per the germline V gene, CDR1 is SGHKS and CDR2 is YYEKEE (reference sequence). The CDR3 has 17 residues. The V gene lost 7 bases and the J gene lost 2 bases, with 25 bases spanning the gap. The chain's CDR3 is CASRYSGIPGPAYEQYF. The CDR3 DNA is TGTGCCAGCCGCTATTCTGGCATACCGGGCCCGGCCTACGAGCAGTACTTC.

This chain uses TRBV18 with TRBJ2-5; the match to TRBD2 covers 10 bases. The V gene end was trimmed by 6 bases and the J gene end by 2 bases; junction bases not matched to a gene: 9. The CDR3 sequence is 16 residues long. Germline loops: CDR1 KGHSH, CDR2 LQKENI. CDR3 loop: CASSLTSGAAQETQYF. CDR3 coding DNA: TGTGCCAGCTCCCTCACTAGCGGGGCGGCACAAGAGACCCAGTACTTC.

The CDR3 bases are TGCGCCAGCAGTGAGAACAGGGGGCCGGAGACCCAGTACTTC. It translates to CASSENRGPETQYF. This sequence joins TRBV10-1 and TRBJ2-5; 9 bases match TRBD1. In germline, CDR1 is WNHNN, CDR2 SYGVQD (reference sequence). Unmatched junction bases numbered 3, after V lost 2 bases and J lost 5 bases. There are 14 residues in the CDR3.

The genes are TRBV28 and TRBJ1-4; 7 bases agree with TRBD1. The V and J ends lost 6 bases and 6 bases, in that order; junction bases with no gene match: 7. CDR1 is MDHEN and CDR2 is SYDVKM in the germline V gene. This CDR3 contains 14 residues. This CDR3 is CASSLGQTYEKLFF. The CDR3 region has the DNA TGTGCCAGCAGCCTGGGACAGACGTATGAAAAACTGTTTTTT.

The V call is TRBV7-9, the J call TRBJ2-5; 8 bases match TRBD2. Germline assignment: CDR1 SEHNR and CDR2 FQNEAQ (reference sequence). CDR3 length equals 14 residues. After removal of 5 bases from V and 4 bases from J, the junction contained 6 bases not matched to a gene. CDR3 residues: CASSQRGGLETQYF. CDR3 sequence (DNA): TGTGCCAGCAGCCAACGGGGGGGCCTAGAGACCCAGTACTTC. Filled out from reference TRBV7-9 and TRBJ2-5, the complete variable domain reads DTGVSQNPRHKITKRGQNVTFRCDPISEHNRLYWYRQTLGQGPEFLTYFQNEAQLEKSRLLSDRFSAERPKGSFSTLEIQRTEQGDSAMYLCASSQRGGLETQYFGPGTRLLVL.

The gene calls are TRBV11-2 and TRBJ2-3; TRBD2 aligns across 9 bases. After removal of 1 base from V and 6 bases from J, the junction contained 5 bases not matched to a gene. The CDR3 is 15 residues long. Germline values: CDR1 SGHAT, CDR2 FQNNGV. CDR3 sequence reads: CASSLVLAGSDTQYF. Written as DNA, the CDR3 is TGTGCCAGCAGCTTAGTTCTAGCGGGGTCGGATACGCAGTATTTT.

The table lists this clone with a count of one. The chain employs TRBV6-6 and TRBJ2-5; TRBD2 aligns across 7 bases. With 0 bases clipped from V and 5 bases from J, the junction kept 3 bases outside the gene matches. The length of the CDR3 is 14 residues. CDR1 is MNHNY, CDR2 SVGAGI, per germline (reference sequence). The CDR3 DNA follows: TGTGCCAGCAGTTACTCGGGGGGGAGGGAGACCCAGTACTTC. Translation: CASSYSGGRETQYF.

The chain links TRBV5-4 to TRBJ2-5, with D possibly being TRBD1 or TRBD2 (5 bases each). V dropped 1 base and J dropped 5 bases, with 15 bases sitting between them. This CDR3 comprises 15 residues. The germline V gene encodes CDR1 SGHNT and CDR2 YYREEE (reference sequence). The CDR3: CASSLTQPGAETQYF. The CDR3 nucleotides read TGTGCCAGCAGCTTGACCCAGCCCGGGGCGGAGACCCAGTACTTC. The complete variable domain, with remaining parts taken from reference TRBV5-4 and TRBJ2-5, reads ETGVTQSPTHLIKTRGQQVTLRCSSQSGHNTVSWYQQALGQGPQFIFQYYREEENGRGNFPPRFSGLQFPNYSSELNVNALELDDSALYLCASSLTQPGAETQYFGPGTRLLVL.

The chain uses TRBV6-1 and TRBJ1-3, with unresolved D. Germline V gene lookup returns CDR1 MNHNS and CDR2 SASEGT. The length of the CDR3 is 12 residues. V lost 0 bases, J lost 6 bases, and 3 bases lay in between. CDR3 sequence: CASSEAINTIYF. As DNA, the CDR3 is TGTGCCAGCAGTGAAGCCATAAACACCATATATTTT.

The V call is TRBV23-1, the J call TRBJ1-3; perhaps TRBD1 as D (5 bases). TRBV23-1 is noted as an ORF with a role that remains uncertain. This CDR3 contains 18 residues. The V end lost 0 bases, the J end lost 1 base, and 16 bases lay between the germline ends. The CDR3 reads CASSQSWPPGDSGNTIYF. The CDR3 DNA reads TGCGCCAGCAGTCAATCGTGGCCCCCGGGGGATTCTGGAAACACCATATATTTT.

This chain uses TRBV11-2 with TRBJ2-7; D ambiguous. Germline loops: CDR1 SGHAT, CDR2 FQNNGV. The germline V and J ends were trimmed by 1 base and 3 bases, with 4 bases remaining between them. This CDR3 contains 12 residues. The CDR3 DNA reads TGTGCCAGCAGCTTAGCAGGCTACGAGCAGTACTTC. It translates to CASSLAGYEQYF.

This rearrangement joins TRBV21-1 to TRBJ1-5; the DNA was not compared with TRBD1, the D call given in the table. TRBV21-1 is designated a pseudogene. The CDR3 is 16 residues long. The CDR3 DNA sequence: TGTGCCAGCACCTCCATAGGAGACAGGGGGAATCAGCCCCAGCATTTT. It encodes CASTSIGDRGNQPQHF.

J is TRBJ1-2 and V is TRBV11-3; 10 bases are a match to TRBD1. J lost 5 bases, V lost 6 bases, and 21 bases had no gene match. Germline-derived CDR1 and CDR2 are SGHNT and YENEEA. CDR3 length equals 19 residues. The CDR3 nucleotides read TGTGCCAGCAGTTATGTCGACAGGGGGCTGCCCGGAAAAAATTATGGCTACACCTTC. This codes for CASSYVDRGLPGKNYGYTF.

V usage is TRBV11-3 and J usage is TRBJ2-3; 14 bases map to TRBD2. After removal of 1 base from V and 3 bases from J, the junction contained 9 bases not matched to a gene. Germline CDR1 SGHNT, CDR2 YENEEA. This CDR3 has 19 residues. The DNA of the CDR3 is TGTGCCAGCAGCTTAGTCGGGACTAGCGGGAGTCGGTTAACAGATACGCAGTATTTT. Translation gives CASSLVGTSGSRLTDTQYF.

CDR3 DNA: TGTGCCACAACAGGGAAGGATACGCAGTATTTT. It encodes CATTGKDTQYF. The chain links TRBV6-6 to TRBJ2-3, with D possibly matching TRBD1 (6 bases). The V gene's germline CDR1 is MNHNY and CDR2 SVGAGI (reference sequence). Trimming removed 10 bases at V and 6 bases at J, with 11 bases between. This CDR3 is built from 11 residues.